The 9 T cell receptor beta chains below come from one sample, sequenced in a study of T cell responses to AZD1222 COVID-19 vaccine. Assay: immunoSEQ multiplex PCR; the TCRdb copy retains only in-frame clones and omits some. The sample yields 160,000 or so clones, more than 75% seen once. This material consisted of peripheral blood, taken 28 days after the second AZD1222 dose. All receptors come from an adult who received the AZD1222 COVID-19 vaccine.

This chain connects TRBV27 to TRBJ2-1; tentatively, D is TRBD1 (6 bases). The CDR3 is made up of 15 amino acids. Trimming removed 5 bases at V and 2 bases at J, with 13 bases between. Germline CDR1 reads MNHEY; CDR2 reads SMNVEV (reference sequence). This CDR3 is CASSMDSQTYNEQFF. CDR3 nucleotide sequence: TGTGCCAGCAGTATGGACAGCCAGACCTACAATGAGCAGTTCTTC.

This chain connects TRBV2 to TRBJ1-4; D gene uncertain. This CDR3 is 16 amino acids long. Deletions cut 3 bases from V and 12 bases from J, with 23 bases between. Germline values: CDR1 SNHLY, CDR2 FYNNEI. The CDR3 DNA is TGTGCCAGCAGTGATGGGGTGACGAATCCGGGCGTGGAACTGTTTTTT. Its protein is CASSDGVTNPGVELFF.

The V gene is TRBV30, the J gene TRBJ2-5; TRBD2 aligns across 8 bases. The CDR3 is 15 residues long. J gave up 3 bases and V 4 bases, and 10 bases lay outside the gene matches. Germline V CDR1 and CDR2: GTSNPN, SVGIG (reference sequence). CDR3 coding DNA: TGTGCCTGGACCAAAAATCATAGCGGGAAAGAGACCCAGTACTTC. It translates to CAWTKNHSGKETQYF.

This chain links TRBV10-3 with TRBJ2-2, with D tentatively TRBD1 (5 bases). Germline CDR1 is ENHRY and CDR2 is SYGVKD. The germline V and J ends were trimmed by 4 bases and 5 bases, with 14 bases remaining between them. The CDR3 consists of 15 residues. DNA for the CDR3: TGTGCCATCAGTGTTAGGGGCCCCCCAACCGGGGAGCTGTTTTTT. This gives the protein CAISVRGPPTGELFF.

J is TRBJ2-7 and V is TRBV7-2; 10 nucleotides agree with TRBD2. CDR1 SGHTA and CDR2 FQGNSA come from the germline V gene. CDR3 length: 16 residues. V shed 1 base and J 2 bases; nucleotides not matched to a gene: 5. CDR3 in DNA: TGTGCCAGCAGCTTAGTGGCTAGCGGGGGTACCTACGAGCAGTACTTC. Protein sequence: CASSLVASGGTYEQYF.

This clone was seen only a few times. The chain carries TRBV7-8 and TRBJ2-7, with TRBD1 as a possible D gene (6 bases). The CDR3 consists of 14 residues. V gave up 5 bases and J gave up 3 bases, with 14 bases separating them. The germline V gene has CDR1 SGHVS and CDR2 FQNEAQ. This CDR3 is CASSLGTINYEQYF. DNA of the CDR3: TGTGCCAGCAGCCTTGGGACAATTAACTACGAGCAGTACTTC.

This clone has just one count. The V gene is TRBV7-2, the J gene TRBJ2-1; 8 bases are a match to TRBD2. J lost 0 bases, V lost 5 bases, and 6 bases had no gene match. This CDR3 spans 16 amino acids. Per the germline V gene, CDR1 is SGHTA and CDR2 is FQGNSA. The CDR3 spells CASSPRLAHSYNEQFF. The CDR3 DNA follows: TGTGCCAGCAGCCCAAGACTAGCGCACTCCTACAATGAGCAGTTCTTC.

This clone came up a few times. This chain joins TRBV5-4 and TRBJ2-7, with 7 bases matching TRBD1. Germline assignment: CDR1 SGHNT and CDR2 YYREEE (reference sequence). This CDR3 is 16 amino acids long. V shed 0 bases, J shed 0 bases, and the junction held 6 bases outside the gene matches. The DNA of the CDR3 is TGTGCCAGCAGCTTGGCCGGGACAGTAGTCTCCTACGAGCAGTACTTC. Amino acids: CASSLAGTVVSYEQYF. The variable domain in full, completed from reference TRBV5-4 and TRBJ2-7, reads ETGVTQSPTHLIKTRGQQVTLRCSSQSGHNTVSWYQQALGQGPQFIFQYYREEENGRGNFPPRFSGLQFPNYSSELNVNALELDDSALYLCASSLAGTVVSYEQYFGPGTRLTVT.

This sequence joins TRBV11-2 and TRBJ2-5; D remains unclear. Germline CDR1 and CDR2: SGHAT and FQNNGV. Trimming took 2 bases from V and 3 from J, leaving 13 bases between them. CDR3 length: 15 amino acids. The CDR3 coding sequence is TGTGCCAGCAGCTTAAACGGCTTTGGGGAAGAGACCCAGTACTTC. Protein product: CASSLNGFGEETQYF.